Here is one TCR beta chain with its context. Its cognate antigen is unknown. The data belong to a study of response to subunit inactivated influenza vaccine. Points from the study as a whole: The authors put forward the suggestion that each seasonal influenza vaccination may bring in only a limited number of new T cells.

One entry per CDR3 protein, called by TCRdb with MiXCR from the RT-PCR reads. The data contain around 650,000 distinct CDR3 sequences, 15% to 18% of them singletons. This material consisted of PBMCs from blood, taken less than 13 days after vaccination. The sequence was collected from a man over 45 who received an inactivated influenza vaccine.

CDR3 sequence (DNA): TGTGCCAGCAGCAAAGAAGGCTTCTCTGGAAACACCATATATTTT. Its translation is CASSKEGFSGNTIYF. The genes are TRBV21-1 and TRBJ1-3. TRBV21-1 is an annotated pseudogene. CDR3 length equals 15 residues.